This TCR beta chain was retrieved from a study of control samples from healthy donors and cancer patients. Method: immunoSEQ multiplex PCR; TCRdb's copy keeps in-frame clones and lacks some. The table includes 260,000 or so clones, around 80% detected once. Germline lookup yields CDR1 MNHEY and CDR2 SVGAGI. This CDR3 contains 13 residues. V lost 6 bases and J 4 bases, leaving 7 bases between the germline ends. The origin of this receptor is a woman aged 55 to 70 with lung cancer. The J gene is TRBJ1-6, the V gene TRBV6-5; D is possibly TRBD1 (6 bases). The sequencing input was PBMCs. The CDR3 bases are TGTGCCAGCAGAAGGGGGTATAATTCACCCCTCCACTTT. Amino acid sequence: CASRRGYNSPLHF.